The clone carrying this TCR beta chain was seen a handful of times. The antigen is not known. Researchers prepared the TCRbeta library using unique molecular identifiers, the study reports. In TCRdb, the PCR reads were re-called with MiXCR into one record per CDR3 protein. The sample holds 610,000 or so distinct CDR3 sequences, roughly 27% seen once. The CDR3 is made up of 16 amino acids. The V and J ends lost 1 base and 8 bases, in that order; junction bases with no gene match: 9. CDR1 and CDR2 (germline): SEHNR, FQNEAQ (reference sequence). This sample was included in a study of T-cell reconstitution after alpha-beta-depleted transplantation in children. Findings of the study overall: From newly produced T cells came most of the T-cell counts and diversity one year after transplant.

The source is a boy under two years old with Wiskott-Aldrich syndrome, due to receive a stem cell transplant. Sample: PBMCs, taken before TCRalphabeta/CD19-depleted stem cell transplant. The gene calls are TRBV7-9 and TRBJ2-1; 9 positions match TRBD1. The CDR3 reads CASSLGRTGVFHEQFF. The CDR3 DNA reads TGTGCCAGCAGCTTAGGTCGGACAGGGGTTTTCCATGAGCAGTTCTTC.